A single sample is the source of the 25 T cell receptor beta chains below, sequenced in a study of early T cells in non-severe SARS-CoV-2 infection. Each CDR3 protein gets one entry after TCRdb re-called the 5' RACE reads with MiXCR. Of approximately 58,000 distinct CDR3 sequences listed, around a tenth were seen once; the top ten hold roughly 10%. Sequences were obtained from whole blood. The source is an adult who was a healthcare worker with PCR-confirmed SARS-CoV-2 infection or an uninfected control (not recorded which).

DNA of the CDR3: TGCAGCGTGATCCCCCTTTTGAACACTGAAGCTTTCTTT. Translation: CSVIPLLNTEAFF. This sequence joins TRBV29-1 and TRBJ1-1; D is uncertain. The CDR3 is 13 residues long. The V gene lost 6 bases and the J gene lost 0 bases, with 11 bases spanning the gap. Germline values: CDR1 SQVTM, CDR2 ANQGSEA.

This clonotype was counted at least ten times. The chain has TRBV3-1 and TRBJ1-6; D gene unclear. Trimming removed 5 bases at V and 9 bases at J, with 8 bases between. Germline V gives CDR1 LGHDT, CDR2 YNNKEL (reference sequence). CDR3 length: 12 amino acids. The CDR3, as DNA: TGTGCCAGCAGCTCATGGGGTTCACCCCTCCACTTT. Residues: CASSSWGSPLHF.

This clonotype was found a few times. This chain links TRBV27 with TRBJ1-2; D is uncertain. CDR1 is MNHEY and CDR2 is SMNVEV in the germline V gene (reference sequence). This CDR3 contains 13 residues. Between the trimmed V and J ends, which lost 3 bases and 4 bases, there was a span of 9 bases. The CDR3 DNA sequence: TGTGCCAGCAGTTTGGCAGGCTCCTATGGCTACACCTTC. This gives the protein CASSLAGSYGYTF.

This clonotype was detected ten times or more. This chain's CDR3 is CSAERGTYNEQFF. CDR3 nucleotides: TGCAGTGCCGAGCGGGGGACTTACAATGAGCAGTTCTTC. The gene calls are TRBV20-1 and TRBJ2-1, with 8 bases that match TRBD2. In germline, CDR1 is DFQATT, CDR2 SNEGSKA (reference sequence). V shed 6 bases and J 4 bases; nucleotides not matched to a gene: 5. The CDR3 length is 13 residues.

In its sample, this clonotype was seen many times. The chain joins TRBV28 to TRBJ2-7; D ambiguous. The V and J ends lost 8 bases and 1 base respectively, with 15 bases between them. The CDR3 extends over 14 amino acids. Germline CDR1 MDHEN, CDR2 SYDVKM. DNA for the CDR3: TGTGCCAGCCGGGTGCACAGAACGTCCTACGAGCAGTACTTC. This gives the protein CASRVHRTSYEQYF.

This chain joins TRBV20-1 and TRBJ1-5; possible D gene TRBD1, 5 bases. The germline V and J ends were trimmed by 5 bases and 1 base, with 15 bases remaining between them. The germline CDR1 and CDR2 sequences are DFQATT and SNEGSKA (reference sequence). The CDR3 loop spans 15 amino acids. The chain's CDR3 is CSAPSGGSSNQPQHF. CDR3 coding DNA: TGCAGTGCTCCGTCGGGGGGTTCGAGCAATCAGCCCCAGCATTTT.

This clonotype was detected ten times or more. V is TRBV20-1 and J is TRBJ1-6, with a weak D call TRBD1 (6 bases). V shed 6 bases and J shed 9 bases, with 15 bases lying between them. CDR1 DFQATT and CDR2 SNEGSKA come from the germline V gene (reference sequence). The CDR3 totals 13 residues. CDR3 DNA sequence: TGCAGTGCGTACGGGGCGACAGGTTCACCCCTCCACTTT. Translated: CSAYGATGSPLHF.

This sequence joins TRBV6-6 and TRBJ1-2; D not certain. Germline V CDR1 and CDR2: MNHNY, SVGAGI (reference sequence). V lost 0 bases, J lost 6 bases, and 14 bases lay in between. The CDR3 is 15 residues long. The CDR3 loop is CASSYSKSPVNGYTF. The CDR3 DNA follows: TGTGCCAGCAGTTACTCGAAGTCCCCTGTCAATGGCTACACCTTC.

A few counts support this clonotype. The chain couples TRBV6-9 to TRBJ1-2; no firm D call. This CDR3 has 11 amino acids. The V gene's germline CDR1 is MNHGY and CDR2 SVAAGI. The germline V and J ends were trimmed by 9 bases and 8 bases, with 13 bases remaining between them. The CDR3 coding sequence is TGTGCCAGATACCACAGAACAGGCTACACCTTC. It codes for CARYHRTGYTF.

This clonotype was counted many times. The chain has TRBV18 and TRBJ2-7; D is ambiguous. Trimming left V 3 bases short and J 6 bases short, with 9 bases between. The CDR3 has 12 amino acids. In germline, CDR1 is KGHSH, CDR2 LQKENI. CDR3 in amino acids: CASSPEVGEQYF. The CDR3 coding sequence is TGTGCCAGCTCACCCGAAGTGGGCGAGCAGTACTTC.

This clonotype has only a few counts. For the CDR3, the DNA is TGTGCCAGCAGCTTACAGGGGTATAATTCACCCCTCCACTTT. Translation gives CASSLQGYNSPLHF. V and J are TRBV5-6 and TRBJ1-6; 7 bases are shared with TRBD1. The length of the CDR3 is 14 residues. Losses at the gene ends were 2 bases for V and 4 bases for J; bases not matched to a gene: 0. Germline CDR1 is SGHDT and CDR2 is YYEEEE.

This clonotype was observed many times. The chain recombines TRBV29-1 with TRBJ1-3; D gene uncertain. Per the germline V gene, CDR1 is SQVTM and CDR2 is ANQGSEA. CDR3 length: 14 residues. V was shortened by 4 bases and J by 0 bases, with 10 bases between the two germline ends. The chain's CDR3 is CSVGDVSSGNTIYF. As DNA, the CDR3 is TGCAGCGTTGGCGACGTAAGCTCTGGAAACACCATATATTTT.

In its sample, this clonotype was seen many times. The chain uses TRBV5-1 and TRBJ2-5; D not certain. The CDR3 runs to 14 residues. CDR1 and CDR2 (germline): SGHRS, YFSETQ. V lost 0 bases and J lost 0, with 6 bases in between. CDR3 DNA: TGCGCCAGCAGCTTGGTTGACAACCAAGAGACCCAGTACTTC. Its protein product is CASSLVDNQETQYF.

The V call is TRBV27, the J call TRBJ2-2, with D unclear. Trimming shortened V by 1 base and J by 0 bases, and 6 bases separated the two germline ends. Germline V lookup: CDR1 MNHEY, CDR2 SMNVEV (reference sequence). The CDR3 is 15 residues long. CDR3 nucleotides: TGTGCCAGCAGTTTATTTATGTCGAACACCGGGGAGCTGTTTTTT. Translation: CASSLFMSNTGELFF.

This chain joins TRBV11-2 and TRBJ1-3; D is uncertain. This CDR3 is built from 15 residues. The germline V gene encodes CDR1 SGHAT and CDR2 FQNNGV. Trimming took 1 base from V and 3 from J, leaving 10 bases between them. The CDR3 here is CASSLGGAGGNTIYF. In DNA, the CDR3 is TGTGCCAGCAGCTTAGGGGGTGCAGGTGGAAACACCATATATTTT.

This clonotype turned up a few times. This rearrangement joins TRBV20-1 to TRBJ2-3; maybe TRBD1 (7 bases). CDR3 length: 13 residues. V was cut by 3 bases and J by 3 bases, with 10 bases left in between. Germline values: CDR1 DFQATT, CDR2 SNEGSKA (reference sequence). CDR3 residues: CSARSGGTDTQYF. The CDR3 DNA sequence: TGCAGTGCTAGGTCAGGGGGGACAGATACGCAGTATTTT.

Here the CDR3 reads CSARLANQQFF. The CDR3, as DNA: TGCAGTGCTAGACTGGCTAATCAGCAGTTCTTC. The V and J genes are TRBV20-1 and TRBJ2-1, with D hard to call. This CDR3 spans 11 amino acids. Per the germline V gene, CDR1 is DFQATT and CDR2 is SNEGSKA (reference sequence). Trimming stripped 2 bases from V and 11 bases from J, with 10 bases between.

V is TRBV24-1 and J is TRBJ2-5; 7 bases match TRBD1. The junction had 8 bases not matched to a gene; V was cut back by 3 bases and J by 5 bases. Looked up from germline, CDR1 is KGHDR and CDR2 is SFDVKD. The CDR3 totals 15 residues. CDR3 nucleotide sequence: TGTGCCACCAGTGATATACAGGGGTCACGGGAGACCCAGTACTTC. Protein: CATSDIQGSRETQYF.

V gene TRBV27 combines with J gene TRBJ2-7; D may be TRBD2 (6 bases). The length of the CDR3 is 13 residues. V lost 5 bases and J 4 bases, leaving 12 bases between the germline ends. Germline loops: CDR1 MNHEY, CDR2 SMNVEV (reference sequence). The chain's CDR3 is CASSPYGGYEQYF. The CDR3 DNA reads TGTGCCAGCAGTCCTTATGGGGGGTACGAGCAGTACTTC.

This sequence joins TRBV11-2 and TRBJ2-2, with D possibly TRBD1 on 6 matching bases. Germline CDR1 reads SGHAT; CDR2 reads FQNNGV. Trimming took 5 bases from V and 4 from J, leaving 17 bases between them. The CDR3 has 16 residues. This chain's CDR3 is CASSATRNRATGELFF. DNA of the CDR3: TGTGCCAGCAGCGCAACCCGAAACAGGGCCACCGGGGAGCTGTTTTTT.

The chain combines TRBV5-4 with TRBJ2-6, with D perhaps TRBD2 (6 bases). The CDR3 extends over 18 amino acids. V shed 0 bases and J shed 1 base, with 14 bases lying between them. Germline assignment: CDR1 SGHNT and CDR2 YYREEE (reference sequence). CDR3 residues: CASSLGWREASGANVLTF. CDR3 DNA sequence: TGTGCCAGCAGCTTGGGTTGGAGGGAAGCTTCTGGGGCCAACGTCCTGACTTTC.

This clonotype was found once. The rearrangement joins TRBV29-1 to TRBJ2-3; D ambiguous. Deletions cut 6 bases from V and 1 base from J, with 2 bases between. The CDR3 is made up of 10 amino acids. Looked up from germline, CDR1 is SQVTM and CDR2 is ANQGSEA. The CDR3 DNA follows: TGCAGCGTCGGCACAGATACGCAGTATTTT. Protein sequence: CSVGTDTQYF.

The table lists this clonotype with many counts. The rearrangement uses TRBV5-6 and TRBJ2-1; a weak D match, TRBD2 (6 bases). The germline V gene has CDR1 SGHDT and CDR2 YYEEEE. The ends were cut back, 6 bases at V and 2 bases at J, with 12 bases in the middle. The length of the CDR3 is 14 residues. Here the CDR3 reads CASTVGGAYNEQFF. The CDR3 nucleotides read TGTGCCAGCACGGTGGGAGGCGCCTACAATGAGCAGTTCTTC.

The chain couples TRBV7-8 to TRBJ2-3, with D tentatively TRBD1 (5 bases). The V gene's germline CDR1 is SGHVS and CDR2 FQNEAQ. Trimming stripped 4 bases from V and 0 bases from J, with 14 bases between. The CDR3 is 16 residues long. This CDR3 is CASSSTGTASTDTQYF. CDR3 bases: TGTGCCAGCAGCTCAACAGGAACCGCTAGCACAGATACGCAGTATTTT.

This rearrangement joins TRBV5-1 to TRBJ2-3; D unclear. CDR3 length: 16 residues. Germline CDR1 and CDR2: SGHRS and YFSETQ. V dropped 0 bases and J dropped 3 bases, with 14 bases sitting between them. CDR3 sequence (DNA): TGCGCCAGCAGCTTGGGACTTCCCGCTGGGACAGATACGCAGTATTTT. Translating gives CASSLGLPAGTDTQYF.